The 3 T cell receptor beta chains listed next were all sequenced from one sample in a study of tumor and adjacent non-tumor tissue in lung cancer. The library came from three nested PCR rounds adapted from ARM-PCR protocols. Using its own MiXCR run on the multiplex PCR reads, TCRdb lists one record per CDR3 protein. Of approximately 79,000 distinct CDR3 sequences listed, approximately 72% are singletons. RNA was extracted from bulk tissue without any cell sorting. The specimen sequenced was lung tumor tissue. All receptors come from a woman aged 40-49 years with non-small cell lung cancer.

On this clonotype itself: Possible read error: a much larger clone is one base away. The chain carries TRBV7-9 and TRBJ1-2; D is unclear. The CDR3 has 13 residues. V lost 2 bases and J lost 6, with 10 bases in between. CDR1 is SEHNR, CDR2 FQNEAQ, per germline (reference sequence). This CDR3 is CASSLFTGNGYTF. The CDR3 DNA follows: TGTGCCAGCAGCTTATTCACCGGAAATGGCTACACCTTC.

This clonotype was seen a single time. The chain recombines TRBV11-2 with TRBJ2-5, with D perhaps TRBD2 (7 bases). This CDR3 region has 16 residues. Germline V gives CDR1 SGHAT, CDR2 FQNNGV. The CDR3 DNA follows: TGTGTCAGTAGCTCCCCAGTGGGCGGGGGCCGCGAGACCCAGTACTTC. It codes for CVSSSPVGGGRETQYF.

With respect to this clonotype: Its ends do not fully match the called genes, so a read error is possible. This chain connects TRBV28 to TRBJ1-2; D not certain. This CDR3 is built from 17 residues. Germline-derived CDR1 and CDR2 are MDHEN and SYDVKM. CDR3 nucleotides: TGTGCCAGCGGTTTTAAGGACCTAGGCGCATATGACTATGGCTACACCTTC. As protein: CASGFKDLGAYDYGYTF.